This paragraph covers one T cell receptor (beta chain) sequence. The specificity of this receptor is unknown. Base qualities are missing; no much larger clone stands one base away. The data originate from a study of siplizumab effects on memory and regulatory T cells (dated by TCRdb to between 2018 and 2020). For the study in its entirety: The study looked at the effect of siplizumab, an anti-CD2 antibody, on alloreactive T-cell subsets in allogeneic mixed lymphocyte reactions made from human PBMCs.

The method behind the library was the immunoSEQ multiplex PCR assay. The deep sequencing platform assayed 80,000 to 100,000 TCR templates per sample. Genomic DNA extracted from sorted T cells was used for TCRbeta CDR3 sequencing. As for the original processing: The R programming language was used for clonal analysis of TCRbeta CDR3 data. Unstimulated samples were compared with post-reaction CFSE-low samples to define alloreactive CD4+ and CD8+ clones. Alloreactive CD4+ clones were assigned to regulatory or non-regulatory origin by matching sequences to sorted unstimulated Treg and non-Treg repertoires. TCRdb's version of the immuneACCESS table is confined to in-frame rearrangements and falls short of the full clone set. An unresolved V gene accounts for under half of the shortfall where checked; the remainder is of unknown origin. That table supplies the V and J calls and clone size; D and trimming were determined from the DNA. Here the sample has approximately 100,000 clones; 94% occur a single time. The ten biggest clones cover 0.55% to 0.65% of the sample.

Sorted unstimulated T cells and proliferating T cells recovered from mixed lymphocyte reactions were subjected to TCRbeta CDR3 sequencing. Fresh whole blood from ten HLA-typed healthy donors was used as the source from which PBMCs were isolated. To map where alloreactive clones came from, CD4+ regulatory T cells in the unstimulated state were FACS-sorted. Study-level results and caveats: The cumulative frequency of alloreactive sequences traceable to unstimulated CD4+ memory T cells was significantly reduced by siplizumab. A naive or memory phenotype could not be assigned to roughly 75-97% of proliferating CD4+ or CD8+ clones. Because sequences at frequencies below about 10^-5 were poorly captured, only a minor fraction of alloreactive clones could be mapped back to unstimulated subsets. The suppressive function of proliferating Tregs from siplizumab cultures was not functionally confirmed. Of the alloreactive CD4+ clones that could be mapped, the Treg-derived share averaged about 70% with siplizumab compared with roughly 25% in control reactions. Compared with memory T cells, unstimulated naive T cells appeared more diverse, and naive cells seemed to make a substantial contribution to the alloresponse.

V is reduced by 8 bases and J by 4 bases, leaving a spacing of 11 bases between them. The CDR3 measures 13 amino acids from cysteine to phenylalanine. The retained sequence is limited to the CDR3, 39 bases, with the frame set at the first base. Based on the germline V gene, the CDR1 and CDR2 sequences are MNHEY and SVGAGI. The sequence was obtained from a human donor in good health. The rearrangement joined TRBV6-5 to TRBJ2-2, with no confidently assigned D gene. Material for sequencing was Tregs sorted from blood. The DNA is TGTGCCAGCGGCCGTGGGGTCACCGGGGAGCTGTTTTTT. This is translated as CASGRGVTGELFF.